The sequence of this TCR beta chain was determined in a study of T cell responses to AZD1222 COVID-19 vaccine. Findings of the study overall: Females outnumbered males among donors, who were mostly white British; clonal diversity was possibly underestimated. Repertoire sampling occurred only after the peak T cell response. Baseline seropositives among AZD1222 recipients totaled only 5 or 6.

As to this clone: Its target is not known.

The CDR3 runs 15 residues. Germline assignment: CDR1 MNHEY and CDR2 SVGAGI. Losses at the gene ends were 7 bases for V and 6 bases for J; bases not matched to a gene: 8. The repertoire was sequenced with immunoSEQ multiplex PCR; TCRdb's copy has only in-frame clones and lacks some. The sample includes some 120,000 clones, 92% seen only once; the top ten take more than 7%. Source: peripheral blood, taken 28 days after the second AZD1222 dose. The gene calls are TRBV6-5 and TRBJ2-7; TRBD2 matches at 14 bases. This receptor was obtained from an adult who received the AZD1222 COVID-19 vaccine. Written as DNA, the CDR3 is TGTGCCAGCATTGGGACTAGCGGGAGAATCCGCGAGCAGTACTTC. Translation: CASIGTSGRIREQYF.